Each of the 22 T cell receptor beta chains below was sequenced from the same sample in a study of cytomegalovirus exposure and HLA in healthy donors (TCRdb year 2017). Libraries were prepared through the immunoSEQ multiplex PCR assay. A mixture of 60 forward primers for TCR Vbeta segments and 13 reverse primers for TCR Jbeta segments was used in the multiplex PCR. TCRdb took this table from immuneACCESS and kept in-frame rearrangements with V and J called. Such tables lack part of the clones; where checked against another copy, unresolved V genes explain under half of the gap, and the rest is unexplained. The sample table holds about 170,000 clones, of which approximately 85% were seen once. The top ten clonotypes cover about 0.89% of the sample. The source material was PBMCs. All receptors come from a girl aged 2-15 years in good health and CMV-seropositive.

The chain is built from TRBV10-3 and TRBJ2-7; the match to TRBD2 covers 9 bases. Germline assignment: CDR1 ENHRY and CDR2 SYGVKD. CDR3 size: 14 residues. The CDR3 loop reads CATTRGRDSYEQYF. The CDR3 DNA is TGTGCTACGACCCGCGGGAGGGACTCCTACGAGCAGTACTTC.

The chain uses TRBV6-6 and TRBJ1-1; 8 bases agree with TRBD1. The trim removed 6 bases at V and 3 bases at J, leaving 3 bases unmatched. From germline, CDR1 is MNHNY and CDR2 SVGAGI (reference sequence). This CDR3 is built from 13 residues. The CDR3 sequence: CASSLTGDTEAFF. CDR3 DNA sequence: TGTGCCAGCAGCTTGACAGGGGACACTGAAGCTTTCTTT.

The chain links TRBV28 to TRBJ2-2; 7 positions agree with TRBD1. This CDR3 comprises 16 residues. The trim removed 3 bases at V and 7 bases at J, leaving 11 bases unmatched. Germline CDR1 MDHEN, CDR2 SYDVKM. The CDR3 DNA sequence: TGTGCCAGCAGTTTCCCCGGACAGGTTCAAGGCGGGGAGCTGTTTTTT. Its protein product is CASSFPGQVQGGELFF.

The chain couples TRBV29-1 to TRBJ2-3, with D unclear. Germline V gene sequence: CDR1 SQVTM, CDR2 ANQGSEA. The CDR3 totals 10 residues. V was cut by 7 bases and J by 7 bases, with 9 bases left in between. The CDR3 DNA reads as TGCAGCGCCGATTCTAATACGCAGTATTTT. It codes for CSADSNTQYF.

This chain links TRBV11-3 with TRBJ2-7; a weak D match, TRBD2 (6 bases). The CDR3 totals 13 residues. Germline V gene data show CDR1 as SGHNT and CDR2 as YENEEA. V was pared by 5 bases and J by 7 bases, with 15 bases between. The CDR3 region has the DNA TGTGCCAGCAGCCACCGGGACTTGGGGGAGCAGTACTTC. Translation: CASSHRDLGEQYF.

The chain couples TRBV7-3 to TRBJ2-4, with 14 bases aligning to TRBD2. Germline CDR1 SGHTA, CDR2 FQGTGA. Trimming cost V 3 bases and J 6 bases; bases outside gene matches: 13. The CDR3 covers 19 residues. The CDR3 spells CASSFLTSGRAVLSNIQYF. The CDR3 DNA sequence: TGTGCCAGCAGCTTCCTGACTAGCGGGAGGGCCGTCTTGTCAAACATTCAGTACTTC. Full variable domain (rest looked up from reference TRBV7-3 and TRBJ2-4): GAGVSQTPSNKVTEKGKYVELRCDPISGHTALYWYRQSLGQGPEFLIYFQGTGAADDSGLPNDRFFAVRPEGSVSTLKIQRTERGDSAVYLCASSFLTSGRAVLSNIQYFGAGTRLSVL.

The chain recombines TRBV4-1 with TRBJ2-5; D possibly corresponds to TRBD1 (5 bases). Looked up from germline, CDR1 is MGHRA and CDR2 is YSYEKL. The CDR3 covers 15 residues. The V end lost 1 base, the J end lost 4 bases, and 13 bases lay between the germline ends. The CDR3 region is CASSQVGAARETQYF. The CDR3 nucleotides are TGCGCCAGCAGCCAAGTTGGGGCGGCCCGAGAGACCCAGTACTTC.

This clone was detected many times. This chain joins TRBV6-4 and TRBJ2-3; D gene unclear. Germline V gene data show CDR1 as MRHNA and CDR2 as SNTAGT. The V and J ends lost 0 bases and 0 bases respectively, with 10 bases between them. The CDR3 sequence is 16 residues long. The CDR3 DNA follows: TGTGCCAGCAGTGACTCGATACACCGAAGCACAGATACGCAGTATTTT. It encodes CASSDSIHRSTDTQYF.

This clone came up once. The CDR3 DNA reads TGTGCCAGCAGTTACCGCCCGGGACAGGGGGCCAACGAGCAGTACTTC. Amino acids: CASSYRPGQGANEQYF. The chain uses TRBV6-5 and TRBJ2-7, with TRBD1 identical over 12 bases. The J segment lost 5 bases and the V segment lost 2 bases, leaving 7 bases of the junction unmatched. This CDR3 comprises 16 residues. The V gene's germline CDR1 is MNHEY and CDR2 SVGAGI.

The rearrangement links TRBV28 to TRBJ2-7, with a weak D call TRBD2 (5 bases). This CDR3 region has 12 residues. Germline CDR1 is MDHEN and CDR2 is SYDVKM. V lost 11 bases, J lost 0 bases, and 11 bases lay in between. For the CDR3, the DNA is TGTGCCTGCGAGAGCGGCTCCTACGAGCAGTACTTC. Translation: CACESGSYEQYF.

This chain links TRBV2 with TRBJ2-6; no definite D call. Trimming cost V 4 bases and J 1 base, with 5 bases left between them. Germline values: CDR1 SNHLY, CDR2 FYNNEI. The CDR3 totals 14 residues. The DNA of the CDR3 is TGTGCCAGCAGTGGCCGGTCTGGGGCCAACGTCCTGACTTTC. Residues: CASSGRSGANVLTF.

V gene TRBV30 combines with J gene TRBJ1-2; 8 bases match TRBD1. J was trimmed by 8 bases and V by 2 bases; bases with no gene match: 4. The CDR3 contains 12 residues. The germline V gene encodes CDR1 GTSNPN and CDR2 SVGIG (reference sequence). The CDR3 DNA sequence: TGTGCCTGGAGTTCAGGGGGCGCAGGCTACACCTTC. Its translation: CAWSSGGAGYTF.

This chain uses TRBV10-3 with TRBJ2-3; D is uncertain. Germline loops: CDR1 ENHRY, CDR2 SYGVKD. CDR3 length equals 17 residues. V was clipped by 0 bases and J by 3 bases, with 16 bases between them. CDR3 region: CAISESSIRSETDTQYF. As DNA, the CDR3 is TGTGCCATCAGTGAGTCGAGTATTAGATCTGAGACAGATACGCAGTATTTT.

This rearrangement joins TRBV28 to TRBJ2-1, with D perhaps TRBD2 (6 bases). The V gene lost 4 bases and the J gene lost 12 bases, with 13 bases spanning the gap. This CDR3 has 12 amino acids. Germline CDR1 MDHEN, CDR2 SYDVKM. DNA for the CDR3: TGTGCCAGCAGTTCCCCTGGGGGGAGGCAGTTCTTC. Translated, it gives CASSSPGGRQFF.

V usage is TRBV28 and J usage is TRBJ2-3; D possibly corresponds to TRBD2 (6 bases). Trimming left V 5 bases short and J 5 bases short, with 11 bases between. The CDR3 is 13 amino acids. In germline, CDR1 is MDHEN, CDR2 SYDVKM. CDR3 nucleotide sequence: TGTGCCAGCAGTCGGGGGATTGGAGATACGCAGTATTTT. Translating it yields CASSRGIGDTQYF.

The chain's CDR3 is CSVTGTGSGLETQYF. In DNA, the CDR3 is TGCAGCGTTACCGGGACAGGATCGGGATTAGAGACCCAGTACTTC. This chain joins TRBV29-1 and TRBJ2-5; TRBD1 matches 8 bases. This CDR3 comprises 15 residues. Unmatched junction bases numbered 12, after V lost 5 bases and J lost 4 bases. The V gene's germline CDR1 is SQVTM and CDR2 ANQGSEA.

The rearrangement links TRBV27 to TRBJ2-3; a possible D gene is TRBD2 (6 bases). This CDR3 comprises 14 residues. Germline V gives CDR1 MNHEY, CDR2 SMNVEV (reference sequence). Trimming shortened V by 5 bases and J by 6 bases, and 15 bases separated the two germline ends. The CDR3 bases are TGTGCCAGCAGTCCCCAGACTAGTTCCGATACGCAGTATTTT. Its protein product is CASSPQTSSDTQYF.

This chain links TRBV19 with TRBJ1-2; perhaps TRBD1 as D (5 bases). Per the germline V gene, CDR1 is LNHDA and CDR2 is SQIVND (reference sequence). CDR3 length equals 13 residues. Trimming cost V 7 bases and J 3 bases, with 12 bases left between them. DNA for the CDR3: TGTGCCAGTACCGGGGGAATCCACTATGGCTACACCTTC. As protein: CASTGGIHYGYTF.

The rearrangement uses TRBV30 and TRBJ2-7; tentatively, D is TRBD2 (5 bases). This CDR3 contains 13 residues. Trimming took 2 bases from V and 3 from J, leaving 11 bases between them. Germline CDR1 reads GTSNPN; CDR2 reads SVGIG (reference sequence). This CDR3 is CAWSLGVYYEQYF. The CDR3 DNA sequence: TGTGCCTGGAGTCTCGGGGTGTACTACGAGCAGTACTTC.

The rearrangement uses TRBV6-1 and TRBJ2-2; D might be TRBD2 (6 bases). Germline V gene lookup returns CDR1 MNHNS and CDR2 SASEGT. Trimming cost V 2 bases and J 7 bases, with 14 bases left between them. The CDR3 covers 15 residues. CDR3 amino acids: CASSERAEGNGELFF. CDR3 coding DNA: TGTGCCAGCAGTGAAAGGGCGGAGGGGAACGGGGAGCTGTTTTTT.

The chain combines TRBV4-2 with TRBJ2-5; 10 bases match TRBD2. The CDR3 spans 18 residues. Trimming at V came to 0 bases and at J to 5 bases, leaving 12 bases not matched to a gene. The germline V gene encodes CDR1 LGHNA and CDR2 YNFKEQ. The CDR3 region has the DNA TGTGCCAGCAGCCAAGATGAGAGGAGCGGGAGGGTGGAGGAGACCCAGTACTTC. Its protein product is CASSQDERSGRVEETQYF.

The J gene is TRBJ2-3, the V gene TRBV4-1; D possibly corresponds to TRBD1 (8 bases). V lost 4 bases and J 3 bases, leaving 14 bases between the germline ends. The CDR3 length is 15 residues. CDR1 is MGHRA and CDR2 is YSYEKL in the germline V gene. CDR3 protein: CASSRIQGGTDTQYF. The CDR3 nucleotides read TGCGCCAGCAGCCGTATACAGGGGGGGACAGATACGCAGTATTTT.